The 7 T cell receptor beta chains reported below all come from one sample, sequenced in a study of blood T cell repertoires in COVID-19. Sequencing used immunoSEQ multiplex PCR; TCRdb keeps in-frame clones, though not all of them. The data hold tens of thousands of clones, with approximately 80% observed a single time. Sequenced material: peripheral blood. Receptors were obtained from a human donor in a cohort sampled during active COVID-19.

This chain links TRBV7-7 with TRBJ2-7; 10 nucleotides line up with TRBD2. CDR3 size: 15 residues. CDR1 and CDR2 (germline): SSHAT, FNYEAQ (reference sequence). J was trimmed by 1 base and V by 3 bases; bases with no gene match: 3. DNA of the CDR3: TGTGCCAGCAGCTTGCTAGCGGGAGAATCCTACGAGCAGTACTTC. It is translated as CASSLLAGESYEQYF.

This clone was observed a handful of times. V gene TRBV5-1 combines with J gene TRBJ1-1; 9 nucleotides agree with TRBD1. Per germline, CDR1 SGHRS and CDR2 YFSETQ. The V and J ends lost 3 bases and 1 base, in that order; junction bases with no gene match: 7. The length of the CDR3 is 16 residues. The CDR3 coding sequence is TGCGCCAGCAGCTCCGGGACAGGGTCATGGAACACTGAAGCTTTCTTT. Protein product: CASSSGTGSWNTEAFF.

This sequence joins TRBV28 and TRBJ1-5, with D perhaps TRBD1 (5 bases). The CDR3 spans 15 residues. The V end was cut by 3 bases, the J end by 1 base, with 10 bases between. From germline, CDR1 is MDHEN and CDR2 SYDVKM. The CDR3 region is CASSLWGESNQPQHF. The CDR3 DNA reads as TGTGCCAGCAGTTTGTGGGGGGAGAGCAATCAGCCCCAGCATTTT.

This clone was detected only once. This chain connects TRBV10-3 to TRBJ2-7, with 10 bases that match TRBD1. From germline, CDR1 is ENHRY and CDR2 SYGVKD. With V trimmed by 6 bases and J by 4 bases, 3 bases remained unmatched. This CDR3 contains 13 residues. CDR3 sequence: CAIRGGQGYEQYF. The CDR3 DNA is TGTGCCATCAGGGGGGGACAGGGGTACGAGCAGTACTTC.

This chain joins TRBV25-1 and TRBJ2-3, with TRBD1 matching 8 bases. V was clipped by 1 base and J by 2 bases; unmatched bases: 5. The CDR3 is 16 amino acids. Germline V gene data show CDR1 as MGHDK and CDR2 as SYGVNS. DNA of the CDR3: TGTGCCAGCAGTGAATCGACAGGGGCCCTCACAGATACGCAGTATTTT. The encoded protein is CASSESTGALTDTQYF.

The V and J genes are TRBV2 and TRBJ2-7, with D perhaps matching TRBD2 (6 bases). The CDR3 covers 12 residues. Looked up from germline, CDR1 is SNHLY and CDR2 is FYNNEI. V gave up 6 bases and J gave up 4 bases, with 10 bases separating them. DNA for the CDR3: TGTGCCAGCAGCCTCCGGGGGTACGAGCAGTACTTC. This translates into CASSLRGYEQYF.

In nucleotides, the CDR3 is TGTGCCAGCAGCGAGGGACAGGAGAATTCACCCCTCCACTTT. As protein: CASSEGQENSPLHF. The chain carries TRBV6-5 and TRBJ1-6; 8 nucleotides line up with TRBD1. Germline-derived CDR1 and CDR2 are MNHEY and SVGAGI. V was clipped by 6 bases and J by 7 bases; unmatched bases: 5. This CDR3 is 14 amino acids long.